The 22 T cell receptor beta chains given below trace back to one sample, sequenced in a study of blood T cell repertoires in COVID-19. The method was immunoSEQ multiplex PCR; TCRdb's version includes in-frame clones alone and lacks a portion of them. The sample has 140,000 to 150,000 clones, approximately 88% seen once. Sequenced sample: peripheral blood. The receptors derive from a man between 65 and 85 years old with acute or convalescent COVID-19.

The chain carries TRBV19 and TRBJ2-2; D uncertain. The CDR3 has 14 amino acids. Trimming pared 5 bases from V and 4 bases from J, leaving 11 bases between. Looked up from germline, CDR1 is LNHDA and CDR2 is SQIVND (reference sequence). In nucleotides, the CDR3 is TGTGCCAGTAGTCCAAGAGGCCTCACCGGGGAGCTGTTTTTT. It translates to CASSPRGLTGELFF.

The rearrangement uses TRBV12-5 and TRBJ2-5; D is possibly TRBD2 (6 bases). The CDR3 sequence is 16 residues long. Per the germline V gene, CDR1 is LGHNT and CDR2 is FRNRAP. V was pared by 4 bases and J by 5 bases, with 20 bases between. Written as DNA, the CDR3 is TGTGCTAGTGGTTCCCGGACTACTACCCCTGGGGAGACCCAGTACTTC. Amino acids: CASGSRTTTPGETQYF.

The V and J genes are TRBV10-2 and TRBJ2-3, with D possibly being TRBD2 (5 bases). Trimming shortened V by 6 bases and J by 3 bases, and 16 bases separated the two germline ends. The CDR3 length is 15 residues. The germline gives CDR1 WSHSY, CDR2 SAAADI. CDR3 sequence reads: CASSDPPRETDTQYF. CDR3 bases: TGCGCCAGCAGCGACCCTCCTAGGGAGACAGATACGCAGTATTTT.

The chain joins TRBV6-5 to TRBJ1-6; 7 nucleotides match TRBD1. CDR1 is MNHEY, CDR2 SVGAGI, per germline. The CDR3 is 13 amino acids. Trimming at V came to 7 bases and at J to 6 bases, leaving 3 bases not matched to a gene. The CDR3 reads CASTQGGNSPLHF. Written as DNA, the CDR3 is TGTGCCAGCACCCAGGGGGGTAATTCACCCCTCCACTTT.

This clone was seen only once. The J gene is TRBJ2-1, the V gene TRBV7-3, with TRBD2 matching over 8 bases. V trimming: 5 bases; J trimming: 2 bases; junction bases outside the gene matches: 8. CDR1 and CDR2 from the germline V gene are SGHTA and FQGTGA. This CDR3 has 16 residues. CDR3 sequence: CASSPREGQTYNEQFF. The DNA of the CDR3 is TGTGCCAGCAGCCCTCGGGAGGGCCAAACCTACAATGAGCAGTTCTTC.

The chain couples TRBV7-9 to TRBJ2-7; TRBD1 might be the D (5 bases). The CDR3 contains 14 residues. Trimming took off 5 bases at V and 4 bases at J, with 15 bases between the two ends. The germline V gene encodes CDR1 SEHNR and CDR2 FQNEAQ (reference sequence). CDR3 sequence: CASSPKADSYEQYF. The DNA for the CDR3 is TGTGCCAGCAGCCCTAAGGCCGACAGTTACGAGCAGTACTTC.

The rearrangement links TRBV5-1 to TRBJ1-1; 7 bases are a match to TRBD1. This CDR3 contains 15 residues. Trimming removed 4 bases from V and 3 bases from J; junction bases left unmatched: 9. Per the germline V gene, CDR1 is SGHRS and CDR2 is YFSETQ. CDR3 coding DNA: TGCGCCAGCAGCCTAGGGGGCGGTGGGGACACTGAAGCTTTCTTT. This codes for CASSLGGGGDTEAFF.

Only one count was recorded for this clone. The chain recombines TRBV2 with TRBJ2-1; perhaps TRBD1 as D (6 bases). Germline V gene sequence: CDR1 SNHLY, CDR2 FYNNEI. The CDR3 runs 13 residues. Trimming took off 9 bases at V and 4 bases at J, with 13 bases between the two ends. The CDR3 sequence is CASSPQGYNEQFF. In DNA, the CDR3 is TGTGCCAGTTCCCCACAGGGTTACAATGAGCAGTTCTTC. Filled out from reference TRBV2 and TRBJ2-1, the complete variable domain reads EPEVTQTPSHQVTQMGQEVILRCVPISNHLYFYWYRQILGQKVEFLVSFYNNEISEKSEIFDDQFSVERPDGSNFTLKIRSTKLEDSAMYFCASSPQGYNEQFFGPGTRLTVL.

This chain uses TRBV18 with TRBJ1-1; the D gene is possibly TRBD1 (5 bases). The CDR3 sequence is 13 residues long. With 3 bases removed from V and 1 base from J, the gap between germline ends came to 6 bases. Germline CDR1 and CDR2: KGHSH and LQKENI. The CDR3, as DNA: TGTGCCAGCTCACCTAGGGGGAACACTGAAGCTTTCTTT. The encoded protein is CASSPRGNTEAFF.

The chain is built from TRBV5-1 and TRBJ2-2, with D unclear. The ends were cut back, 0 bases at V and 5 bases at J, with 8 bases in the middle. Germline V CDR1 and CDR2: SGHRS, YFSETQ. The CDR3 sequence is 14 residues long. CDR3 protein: CASSLGDGTGELFF. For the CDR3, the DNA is TGCGCCAGCAGCTTGGGCGACGGGACCGGGGAGCTGTTTTTT.

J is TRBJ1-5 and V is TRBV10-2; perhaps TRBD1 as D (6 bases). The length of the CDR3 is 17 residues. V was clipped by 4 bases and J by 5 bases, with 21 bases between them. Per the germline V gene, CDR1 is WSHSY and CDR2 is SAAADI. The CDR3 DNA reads TGCGCCAGCAGTGGCGGACTCAACAGGGCCCGGGATCAGCCCCAGCATTTT. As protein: CASSGGLNRARDQPQHF.

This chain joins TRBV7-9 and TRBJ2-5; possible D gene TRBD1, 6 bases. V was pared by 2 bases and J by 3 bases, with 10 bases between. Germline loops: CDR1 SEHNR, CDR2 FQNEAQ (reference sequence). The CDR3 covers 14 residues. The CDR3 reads CASSLLGAEETQYF. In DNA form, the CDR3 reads TGTGCCAGCAGCTTACTGGGGGCCGAAGAGACCCAGTACTTC. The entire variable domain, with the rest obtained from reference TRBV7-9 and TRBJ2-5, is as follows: DTGVSQNPRHKITKRGQNVTFRCDPISEHNRLYWYRQTLGQGPEFLTYFQNEAQLEKSRLLSDRFSAERPKGSFSTLEIQRTEQGDSAMYLCASSLLGAEETQYFGPGTRLLVL.

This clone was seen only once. The CDR3 nucleotides are TGTGCCAGCAGTTACTTTCGGGGGGCGAACACCGGGGAGCTGTTTTTT. Its translation is CASSYFRGANTGELFF. V gene TRBV6-2 or TRBV6-3 combines with J gene TRBJ2-2; 7 positions agree with TRBD2. Germline CDR1 and CDR2: MNHEY and SVGEGT. The CDR3 contains 16 residues. V lost 1 base to trimming and J lost 0 bases; unmatched junction nucleotides: 2.

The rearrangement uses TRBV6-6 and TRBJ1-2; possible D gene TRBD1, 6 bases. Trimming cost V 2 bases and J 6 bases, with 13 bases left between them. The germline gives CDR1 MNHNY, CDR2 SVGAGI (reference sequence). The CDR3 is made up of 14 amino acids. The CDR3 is CASSYENRADGYTF. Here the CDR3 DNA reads TGTGCCAGCAGTTACGAAAACAGGGCTGATGGCTACACCTTC.

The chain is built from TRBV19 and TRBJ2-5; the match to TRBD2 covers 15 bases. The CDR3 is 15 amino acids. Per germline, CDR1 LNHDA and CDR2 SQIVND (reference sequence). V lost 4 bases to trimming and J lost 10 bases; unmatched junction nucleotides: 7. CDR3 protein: CASSTGLAGGDIQYF. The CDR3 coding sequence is TGTGCCAGTAGTACAGGACTAGCGGGGGGGGATATCCAGTACTTC. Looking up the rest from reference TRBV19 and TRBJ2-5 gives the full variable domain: DGGITQSPKYLFRKEGQNVTLSCEQNLNHDAMYWYRQDPGQGLRLIYYSQIVNDFQKGDIAEGYSVSREKKESFPLTVTSAQKNPTAFYLCASSTGLAGGDIQYFGPGTRLLVL.

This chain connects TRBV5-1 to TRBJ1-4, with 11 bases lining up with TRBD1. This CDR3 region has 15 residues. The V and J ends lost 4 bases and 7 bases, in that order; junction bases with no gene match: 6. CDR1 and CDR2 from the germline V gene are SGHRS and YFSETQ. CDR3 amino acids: CASSSTGTGGEKLFF. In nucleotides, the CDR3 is TGCGCCAGCAGCAGTACCGGGACAGGGGGTGAAAAACTGTTTTTT. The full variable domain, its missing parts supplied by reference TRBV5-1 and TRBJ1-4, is KAGVTQTPRYLIKTRGQQVTLSCSPISGHRSVSWYQQTPGQGLQFLFEYFSETQRNKGNFPGRFSGRQFSNSRSEMNVSTLELGDSALYLCASSSTGTGGEKLFFGSGTQLSVL.

The CDR3 DNA follows: TGTGCCAGCCACGCGGGGTCAGCTGGAAACACCATATATTTT. Its protein is CASHAGSAGNTIYF. The rearrangement joins TRBV19 to TRBJ1-3; D is uncertain. Germline V gives CDR1 LNHDA, CDR2 SQIVND (reference sequence). The V and J ends lost 9 bases and 2 bases respectively, with 14 bases between them. The CDR3 has 14 residues.

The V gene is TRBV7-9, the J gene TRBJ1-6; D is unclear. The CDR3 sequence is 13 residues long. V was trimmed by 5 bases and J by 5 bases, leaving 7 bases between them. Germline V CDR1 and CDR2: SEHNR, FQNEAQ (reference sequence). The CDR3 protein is CASSAQNNSPLHF. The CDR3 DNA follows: TGTGCCAGCAGCGCACAAAATAATTCACCCCTCCACTTT.

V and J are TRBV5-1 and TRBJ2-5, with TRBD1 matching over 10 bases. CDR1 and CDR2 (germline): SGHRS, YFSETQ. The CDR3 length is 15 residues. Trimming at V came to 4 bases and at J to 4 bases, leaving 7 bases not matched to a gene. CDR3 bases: TGCGCCAGCAGCCATCCGGGACAGGGGATAGAGACCCAGTACTTC. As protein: CASSHPGQGIETQYF.

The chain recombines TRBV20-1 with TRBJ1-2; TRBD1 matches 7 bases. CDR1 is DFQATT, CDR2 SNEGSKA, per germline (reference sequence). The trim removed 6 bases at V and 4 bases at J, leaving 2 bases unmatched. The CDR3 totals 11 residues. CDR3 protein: CSARTGYGYTF. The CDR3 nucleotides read TGCAGTGCCCGGACAGGCTATGGCTACACCTTC.

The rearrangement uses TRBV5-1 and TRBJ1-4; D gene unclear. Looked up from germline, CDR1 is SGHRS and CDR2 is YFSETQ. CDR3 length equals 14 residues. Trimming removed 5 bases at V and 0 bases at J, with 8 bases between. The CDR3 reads CASRRVTTNEKLFF. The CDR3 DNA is TGCGCCAGCAGGAGAGTCACAACTAATGAAAAACTGTTTTTT.

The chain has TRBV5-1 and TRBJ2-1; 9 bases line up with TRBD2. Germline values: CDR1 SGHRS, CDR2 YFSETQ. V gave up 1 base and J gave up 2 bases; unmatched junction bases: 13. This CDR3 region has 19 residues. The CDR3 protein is CASSLRVAGVLSPYNEQFF. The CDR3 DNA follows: TGCGCCAGCAGCTTGCGAGTAGCGGGAGTCCTCTCCCCCTACAATGAGCAGTTCTTC.